This TCR beta chain derives from a study of blood T cell repertoires in COVID-19. Overall study: Specimens from acute and convalescent COVID-19 originated in the United States, Italy and Spain.

Authors' data handling: Estimated nucleated cell counts came from reference gene primer amplification. TCRdb's table, derived via immunoSEQ multiplex PCR, lists solely in-frame clones and lacks some. From that table come the V and J calls and clone size; the DNA was used to work out D and trimming. The sample has about 320,000 clones, about 85% seen once. This CDR3 region has 15 residues. Trimming took 0 bases from V and 7 from J; bases not matched to a gene: 4. In germline, CDR1 is SGHTA, CDR2 FQGNSA. Shortly before study entry, within 2 weeks, exposed participants had met a COVID-19 case. Sequences were obtained from PBMCs or T cells enriched from blood (not recorded which). This clonotype was sampled from a woman under 40 who had been exposed to COVID-19. V gene TRBV7-2 combines with J gene TRBJ2-1, with TRBD2 matching 9 bases. CDR3 nucleotides: TGTGCCAGCAGCTTAGCTAGCGGGGGAGGAAATGAGCAGTTCTTC. Its translation: CASSLASGGGNEQFF.